Below, one TCR beta chain is given with its context. In the original processing: From reference gene primer amplification, estimates of nucleated cell counts were derived. TCRdb's copy holds only in-frame clones and misses some; the assay was immunoSEQ multiplex PCR. V, J and clone size are those of that table, while D and trimming were read from the DNA. This table has more than 200,000 clones, 70% to 90% appearing once. The source of the sample is a study of blood T cell repertoires in COVID-19. Study details: The samples span acute and convalescent COVID-19 from the United States, Italy and Spain.

Adults between about 18 and 95 years of age took part from 20 to 25 US areas. The recovered donors of Cohort 3 showed two negative PCRs, clearance, or symptom resolution. The germline gives CDR1 SGHTA, CDR2 FQGNSA. Trimming took off 2 bases at V and 8 bases at J, with 12 bases between the two ends. This CDR3 contains 14 residues. The chain is built from TRBV7-2 and TRBJ1-4, with no clear D. This TCR was recovered from a man younger than 40 who had recovered from COVID-19. Material: PBMCs or T cells enriched from blood (not recorded which). CDR3 protein: CASSLTGMGEKLFF. The DNA of the CDR3 is TGTGCCAGCAGCTTAACCGGGATGGGGGAAAAACTGTTTTTT.